A single sample is the source of the 4 T cell receptor beta chains below, sequenced in a study of response to subunit inactivated influenza vaccine. One entry per CDR3 protein results from TCRdb running MiXCR on the RT-PCR reads. The sample shows around 570,000 distinct CDR3 sequences, less than 10% of them seen only once. The sample was PBMCs from blood, taken less than 30 months after vaccination. These receptors all stem from a man between 50 and 75 years old who received an inactivated influenza vaccine.

This clonotype was seen only a few times. The J gene is TRBJ2-7, the V gene TRBV6-1, with 8 positions matching TRBD2. V dropped 5 bases and J dropped 2; count of bases not matched to a gene: 5. The CDR3 covers 14 residues. Per the germline V gene, CDR1 is MNHNS and CDR2 is SASEGT. CDR3 in amino acids: CASSQRERPYEQYF. DNA of the CDR3: TGTGCCAGCAGTCAGCGGGAGAGGCCCTACGAGCAGTACTTC.

This clonotype has just a few counts. This chain links TRBV11-1 with TRBJ2-6; D uncertain. Germline loops: CDR1 SGHAT, CDR2 FQDESV (reference sequence). V lost 1 base and J 2 bases, leaving 21 bases between the germline ends. There are 20 residues in the CDR3. The CDR3 loop is CASSLVSLRLDPPGANVLTF. The CDR3 coding sequence is TGTGCCAGCAGCTTAGTGAGTCTCAGGCTGGATCCTCCTGGGGCCAACGTCCTGACTTTC.

The chain recombines TRBV6-1 with TRBJ1-1; 7 bases match TRBD1. The CDR3 runs 14 residues. V gave up 7 bases and J gave up 1 base; unmatched junction bases: 6. Germline CDR1 MNHNS, CDR2 SASEGT. The CDR3 DNA reads TGTGCCAGCATCCCGACAGGGACGAACACTGAAGCTTTCTTT. Its translation is CASIPTGTNTEAFF.

This clonotype was observed many times. This chain uses TRBV11-2 with TRBJ2-1; no clear D gene. The CDR3 runs to 15 residues. Between the trimmed V and J ends, which lost 5 bases and 7 bases, there was a span of 18 bases. Germline CDR1 SGHAT, CDR2 FQNNGV. The CDR3 DNA follows: TGTGCCAGCAGCGTCTATCGGAGTCGGGTGAATGAGCAGTTCTTC. Encoded protein: CASSVYRSRVNEQFF.